The entry below describes one TCR beta chain. Its antigen remains unknown. These data are taken from a study of beta chain features in type 1 diabetes. Study observations and caveats: Moderate yet significant TCRB CDR3 shortening was seen in Type 1 diabetes patients in all four CD4+ subsets. The study found fewer insertions and more deletions at VDJ junctions in type 1 diabetes patients.

Germline V lookup: CDR1 SGHTA, CDR2 FQGNSA. V was cut by 6 bases and J by 7 bases, with 16 bases left in between. This CDR3 region has 14 residues. Expressed TCRB transcripts were sequenced, since all the RNA that had been isolated was reverse transcribed. The table came from immunoSEQ multiplex PCR; TCRdb's copy has only in-frame clones and leaves some out. The profile shows approximately 150,000 clones, roughly 9.3% of them singletons. Sampling consisted of one heparinised blood draw per donor, averaging about 116 mL. Sequencing was performed on central memory CD4+ T cells from blood. The chain couples TRBV7-2 to TRBJ2-1, with a weak D call TRBD1 (5 bases). The source is a woman aged 40 to 49 in good health. CDR3 sequence (DNA): TGTGCCAGCAGGACCCCGACAGTTTTAAATGAGCAGTTCTTC. Its protein is CASRTPTVLNEQFF.